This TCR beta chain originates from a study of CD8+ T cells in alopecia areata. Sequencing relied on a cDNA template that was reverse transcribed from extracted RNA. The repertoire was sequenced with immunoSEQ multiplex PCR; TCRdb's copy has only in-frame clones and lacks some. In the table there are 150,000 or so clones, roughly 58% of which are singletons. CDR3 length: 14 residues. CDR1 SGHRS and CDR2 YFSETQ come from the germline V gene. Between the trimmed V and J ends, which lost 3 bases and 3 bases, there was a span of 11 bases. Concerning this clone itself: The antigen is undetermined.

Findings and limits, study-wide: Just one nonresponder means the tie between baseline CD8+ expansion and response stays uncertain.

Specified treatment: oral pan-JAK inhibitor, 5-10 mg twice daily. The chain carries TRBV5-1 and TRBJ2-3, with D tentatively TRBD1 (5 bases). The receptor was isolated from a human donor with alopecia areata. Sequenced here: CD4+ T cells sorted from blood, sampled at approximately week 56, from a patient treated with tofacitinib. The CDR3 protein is CASSWGPETDTQYF. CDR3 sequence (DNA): TGCGCCAGCAGCTGGGGCCCGGAGACAGATACGCAGTATTTT.